This is a list of T cell receptor beta chains from one sample in a study of regulatory T cells in long-lasting Graves disease. TCRdb reprocessed the multiplex PCR reads with MiXCR, giving one entry per CDR3 protein. Of about 660,000 distinct CDR3 sequences in the sample, around 30% were seen once. The sequencing here drew on peripheral blood mononuclear cells (PBMCs), taken when the disease was refractory, from a patient treated with antithyroid drugs. These receptors were taken from a female donor with Graves disease. The CDR3 runs from the conserved cysteine through the conserved F or W. D genes are given only for firm matches. Clone size is not always given. Where it is, it says once, few, many or a class for expanded clones.

J	V	size	D	CDR3	DNA
TRBJ1-5	TRBV20-1	few	-	CSASPPNQPQHF	TGCAGTGCTAGTCCCCCCAATCAGCCCCAGCATTTT
TRBJ2-5	TRBV6-1	-	-	CASSSLYGPQETQYF	TGTGCCAGCAGCTCCCTTTACGGCCCTCAAGAGACCCAGTACTTC
TRBJ2-2	TRBV3-1	-	-	CASSHIPNTGELFF	TGTGCCAGCAGCCATATTCCCAACACCGGGGAGCTGTTTTTT
TRBJ1-3	TRBV6-2/TRBV6-3	-	-	CASSYRDPSGNTIYF	TGTGCCAGCAGTTACCGGGACCCCTCTGGAAACACCATATATTTT
TRBJ2-2	TRBV11-2	-	-	CASSPRGFFTGELFF	TGTGCCAGCAGCCCCCGAGGGTTTTTTACCGGGGAGCTGTTTTTT
TRBJ1-4	TRBV20-1	-	TRBD1	CSAVPGQGNEKLFF	TGCAGTGCGGTTCCGGGACAGGGAAATGAAAAACTGTTTTTT
TRBJ1-5	TRBV12-3/TRBV12-4	many	-	CASSRQNQPQHF	TGTGCCAGCAGCCGTCAGAATCAGCCCCAGCATTTT
TRBJ1-2	TRBV6-1	few	-	CASKGGPTGYTF	TGTGCCAGCAAAGGGGGGCCTACTGGCTACACCTTC
TRBJ2-4	TRBV29-1	few	-	CSVKDGLIDIQYF	TGCAGCGTTAAAGACGGACTGATAGACATTCAGTACTTC
TRBJ2-7	TRBV6-1	many	-	CASSVIGAGEQYF	TGTGCCAGCAGTGTTATCGGGGCCGGCGAGCAGTACTTC
TRBJ1-5	TRBV20-1	-	-	CSASLGGVNQPQHF	TGCAGTGCTAGTCTAGGGGGTGTCAATCAGCCCCAGCATTTT
TRBJ1-1	TRBV13	few	-	CASSAKVGAEAFF	TGTGCCAGCAGCGCAAAGGTGGGGGCTGAAGCTTTCTTT
TRBJ1-2	TRBV20-1	few	-	CSARDKDKEYGYTF	TGCAGTGCTAGAGACAAGGACAAGGAGTATGGCTACACCTTC
TRBJ1-1	TRBV6-1	-	-	CASRPGRMNTEAFF	TGTGCCAGCAGGCCAGGCCGGATGAACACTGAAGCTTTCTTT
TRBJ1-5	TRBV28	-	-	CASSLVGPQPQHF	TGTGCCAGCAGCTTGGTAGGTCCCCAGCCCCAGCATTTT
TRBJ1-2	TRBV25-1	few	-	CASMGGMLYGYTF	TGTGCCAGCATGGGAGGGATGCTGTATGGCTACACCTTC
TRBJ2-7	TRBV6-5	many	-	CASSYSRDSAQYEQYF	TGTGCCAGCAGTTACTCGAGAGACAGTGCTCAGTACGAGCAGTACTTC
TRBJ1-5	TRBV12-3/TRBV12-4	-	-	CASSEEGSNQPQHF	TGTGCCAGCAGCGAGGAGGGAAGCAATCAGCCCCAGCATTTT
TRBJ1-1	TRBV9	-	TRBD1	CASSAGISGGTEAFF	TGTGCCAGCAGCGCCGGAATTTCAGGGGGCACTGAAGCTTTCTTT
TRBJ1-1	TRBV19	-	TRBD1	CASSFRAGTATGSSEAFF	TGTGCCAGTAGTTTTCGAGCCGGGACAGCCACCGGGAGCTCTGAAGCTTTCTTT
TRBJ2-7	TRBV20-1	-	-	CSARAPGEQYF	TGCAGTGCTAGAGCGCCCGGCGAGCAGTACTTC
TRBJ2-1	TRBV11-3	-	TRBD2	CASSLGGGVSYNEQFF	TGTGCCAGCAGCTTAGGGGGGGGGGTCTCCTACAATGAGCAGTTCTTC
TRBJ2-2	TRBV3-1	-	-	CASTPGSPTGELFF	TGTGCCAGCACCCCAGGTTCCCCCACCGGGGAGCTGTTTTTT
TRBJ1-2	TRBV20-1	-	TRBD1	CSAPVTGGSDYGYTF	TGCAGTGCTCCAGTGACAGGGGGAAGCGACTATGGCTACACCTTC
TRBJ1-1	TRBV28	few	-	CASSFSTNTEAFF	TGTGCCAGCAGCTTTAGCACGAACACTGAAGCTTTCTTT
TRBJ2-5	TRBV6-1	few	-	CASSANRAGETQYF	TGTGCCAGCAGTGCTAACAGGGCGGGGGAGACCCAGTACTTC
TRBJ2-7	TRBV27	few	TRBD1	CASSSGQGAVEQYF	TGTGCCAGCAGTTCGGGACAGGGGGCAGTCGAGCAGTACTTC
TRBJ1-1	TRBV6-1	many	-	CASSPTWGQWNTEAFF	TGTGCCAGCAGTCCTACCTGGGGGCAATGGAACACTGAAGCTTTCTTT
TRBJ2-5	TRBV20-1	-	-	CSASYLETQYF	TGCAGTGCTAGCTATTTAGAGACCCAGTACTTC
TRBJ2-7	TRBV6-1	few	TRBD2	CASSDFAGVSYEQYF	TGTGCCAGCAGTGATTTCGCGGGGGTATCCTACGAGCAGTACTTC
TRBJ1-1	TRBV25-1	-	TRBD1	CASSEYRQGVKAFF	TGTGCCAGCAGTGAATATAGGCAGGGGGTCAAAGCTTTCTTT
TRBJ2-7	TRBV3-1	-	-	CASSQRQGGGEQYF	TGTGCCAGCAGCCAACGACAGGGAGGTGGCGAGCAGTACTTC
TRBJ2-6	TRBV27	-	TRBD1	CASSSQTYTGDSGANVLTF	TGTGCCAGCAGTTCTCAAACCTATACAGGGGACTCTGGGGCCAACGTCCTGACTTTC
TRBJ2-7	TRBV20-1	-	-	CSAPIPGPAYEQYF	TGCAGTGCCCCTATCCCGGGACCCGCGTACGAGCAGTACTTC
TRBJ1-1	TRBV5-1	-	-	CASSLFGLAMNTEAFF	TGCGCCAGCAGCTTGTTTGGGTTGGCCATGAACACTGAAGCTTTCTTT
TRBJ1-3	TRBV10-3	-	-	CAALPSGRSGNTIYF	TGTGCCGCCCTCCCATCAGGCCGCTCTGGAAACACCATATATTTT
TRBJ1-1	TRBV6-1	-	-	CASRPTMSGRNTEAFF	TGTGCCAGCAGACCCACTATGTCAGGCCGAAACACTGAAGCTTTCTTT